This T cell receptor (beta chain) was sequenced during a study of T cell repertoires in cytomegalovirus infection. This clonotype was seen at least ten times. Its antigen is currently unknown. This CDR3 contains 15 residues. V was pared by 0 bases and J by 1 base, with 8 bases between. Per the germline V gene, CDR1 is SGHDT and CDR2 is YYEEEE. TCRdb reprocessed the reads with MiXCR, giving one entry per CDR3 protein. The sample contains about 110,000 distinct CDR3 sequences, roughly a tenth of which appear only once. The study's findings and limits: The ex vivo response showed dominance by HLA-C-restricted CMV-specific TCR beta clonotypes.

This TCR came from a human donor in good health (CMV status not recorded). Some clones in this sample may be carry-over from other donors' samples. Specimen: PBMCs, sequenced either directly or after in vitro stimulation (not recorded which). The genes are TRBV5-6 and TRBJ2-1; D call uncertain. The CDR3 DNA is TGTGCCAGCAGCTTGGGTCCAGGATCCTACAATGAGCAGTTCTTC. Amino acid sequence: CASSLGPGSYNEQFF.